This TCR beta chain derives from a study of T cell changes during pregnancy in multiple sclerosis. Assay used: immunoSEQ multiplex PCR; TCRdb lists only in-frame clones, some missing. The top ten hold about 0.52% of the sample, which has tens of thousands of clones, 75% to 95% seen once. Germline V gene data show CDR1 as MRHNA and CDR2 as SNTAGT. The CDR3 has 16 amino acids. V lost 2 bases to trimming and J lost 3 bases, with 15 bases between them. The chain combines TRBV6-4 with TRBJ2-3, with D perhaps TRBD1 (6 bases). The TCR sequence derives from a female donor with multiple sclerosis, enrolled in a pregnancy study. The sample consisted of CD4+ T cells from peripheral blood mononuclear cells, taken in the second trimester of pregnancy. The CDR3 loop is CASSDQMGAGTDTQYF. The CDR3 coding sequence is TGTGCCAGCAGTGACCAGATGGGGGCAGGAACAGATACGCAGTATTTT.